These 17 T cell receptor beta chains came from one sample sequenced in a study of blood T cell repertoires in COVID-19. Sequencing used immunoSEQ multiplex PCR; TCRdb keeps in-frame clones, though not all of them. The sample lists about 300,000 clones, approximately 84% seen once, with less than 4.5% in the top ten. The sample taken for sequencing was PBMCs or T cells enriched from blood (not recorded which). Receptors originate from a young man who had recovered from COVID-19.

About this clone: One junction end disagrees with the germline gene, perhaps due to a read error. The CDR3 loop reads CASSLEGGGRDAQYF. CDR3 nucleotides: TGTGCCAGCAGCTTGGAGGGGGGAGGGAGAGATGCGCAGTATTTT. The chain employs TRBV7-2 and TRBJ2-3; possibly TRBD2 for D (7 bases). This CDR3 has 15 amino acids. In germline, CDR1 is SGHTA, CDR2 FQGNSA.

The CDR3 bases are TGTGCCAGCAGCTTTACAGGGGAAGCGACTGGCTACACCTTC. This translates into CASSFTGEATGYTF. This chain joins TRBV13 and TRBJ1-2, with TRBD1 identical over 7 bases. The CDR3 sequence is 14 residues long. The germline V gene has CDR1 PRHDT and CDR2 FYEKMQ (reference sequence). J gave up 7 bases and V 3 bases, and 8 bases lay outside the gene matches.

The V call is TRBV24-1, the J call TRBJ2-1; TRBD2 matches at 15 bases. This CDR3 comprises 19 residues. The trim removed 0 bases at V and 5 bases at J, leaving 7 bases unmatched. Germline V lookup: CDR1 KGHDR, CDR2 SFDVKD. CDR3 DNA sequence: TGTGCCACCAGTGATTTGGGACTAGCGGGAGGGCCGCGCCACAATGAGCAGTTCTTC. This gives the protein CATSDLGLAGGPRHNEQFF.

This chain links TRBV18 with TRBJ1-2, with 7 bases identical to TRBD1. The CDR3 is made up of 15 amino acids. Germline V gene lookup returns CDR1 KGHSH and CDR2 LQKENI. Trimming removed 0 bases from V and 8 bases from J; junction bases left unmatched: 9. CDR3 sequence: CASSPPPGGIYGYTF. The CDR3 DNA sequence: TGTGCCAGCTCACCACCGCCAGGGGGAATTTACGGCTACACCTTC. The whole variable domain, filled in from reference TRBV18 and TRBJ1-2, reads NAGVMQNPRHLVRRRGQEARLRCSPMKGHSHVYWYRQLPEEGLKFMVYLQKENIIDESGMPKERFSAEFPKEGPSILRIQQVVRGDSAAYFCASSPPPGGIYGYTFGSGTRLTVV.

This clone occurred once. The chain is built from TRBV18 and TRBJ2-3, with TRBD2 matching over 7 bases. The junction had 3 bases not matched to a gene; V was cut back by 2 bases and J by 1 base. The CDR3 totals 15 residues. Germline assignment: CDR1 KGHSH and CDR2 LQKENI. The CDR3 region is CASSPGAGGTDTQYF. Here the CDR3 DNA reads TGTGCCAGCTCACCAGGGGCGGGGGGCACAGATACGCAGTATTTT. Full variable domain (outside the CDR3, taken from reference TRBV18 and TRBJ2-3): NAGVMQNPRHLVRRRGQEARLRCSPMKGHSHVYWYRQLPEEGLKFMVYLQKENIIDESGMPKERFSAEFPKEGPSILRIQQVVRGDSAAYFCASSPGAGGTDTQYFGPGTRLTVL.

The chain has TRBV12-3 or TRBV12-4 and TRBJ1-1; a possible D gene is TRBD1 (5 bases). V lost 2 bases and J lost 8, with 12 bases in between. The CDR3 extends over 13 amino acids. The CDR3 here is CASSLTPGGEAFF. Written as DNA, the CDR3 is TGTGCCAGCAGTTTAACACCCGGGGGGGAAGCTTTCTTT.

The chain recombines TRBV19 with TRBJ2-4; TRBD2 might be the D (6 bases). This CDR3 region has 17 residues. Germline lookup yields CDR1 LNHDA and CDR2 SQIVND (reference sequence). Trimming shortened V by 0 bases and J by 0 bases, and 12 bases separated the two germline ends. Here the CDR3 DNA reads TGTGCCAGTAGTATAGATCGTACGGGGGTAGCCAAAAACATTCAGTACTTC. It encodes CASSIDRTGVAKNIQYF.

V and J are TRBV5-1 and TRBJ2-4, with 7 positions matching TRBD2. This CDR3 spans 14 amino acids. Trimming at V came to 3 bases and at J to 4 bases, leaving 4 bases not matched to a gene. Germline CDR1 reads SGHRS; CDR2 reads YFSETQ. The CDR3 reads CASSSSGEKNIQYF. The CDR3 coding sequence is TGCGCCAGCAGCTCGAGCGGGGAGAAAAACATTCAGTACTTC.

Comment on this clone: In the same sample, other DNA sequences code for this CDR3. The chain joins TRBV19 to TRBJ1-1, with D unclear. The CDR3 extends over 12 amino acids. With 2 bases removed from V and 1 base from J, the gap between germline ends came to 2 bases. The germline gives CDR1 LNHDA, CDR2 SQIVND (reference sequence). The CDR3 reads CASSIRNTEAFF. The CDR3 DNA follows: TGTGCCAGTAGTATACGGAACACTGAAGCTTTCTTT. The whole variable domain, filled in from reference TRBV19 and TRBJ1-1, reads DGGITQSPKYLFRKEGQNVTLSCEQNLNHDAMYWYRQDPGQGLRLIYYSQIVNDFQKGDIAEGYSVSREKKESFPLTVTSAQKNPTAFYLCASSIRNTEAFFGQGTRLTVV.

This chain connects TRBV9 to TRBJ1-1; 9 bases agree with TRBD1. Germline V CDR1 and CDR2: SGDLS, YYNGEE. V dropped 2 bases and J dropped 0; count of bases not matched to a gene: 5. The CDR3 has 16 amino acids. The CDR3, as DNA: TGTGCCAGCAGCGTGGCGACAGGGGGAGTGAACACTGAAGCTTTCTTT. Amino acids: CASSVATGGVNTEAFF.

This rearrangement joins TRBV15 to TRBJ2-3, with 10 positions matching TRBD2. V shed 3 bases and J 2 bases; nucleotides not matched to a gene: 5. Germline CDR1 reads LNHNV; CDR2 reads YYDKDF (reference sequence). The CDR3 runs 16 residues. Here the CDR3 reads CATSSIAGGFTDTQYF. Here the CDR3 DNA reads TGTGCCACCAGCAGCATAGCGGGGGGTTTCACAGATACGCAGTATTTT.

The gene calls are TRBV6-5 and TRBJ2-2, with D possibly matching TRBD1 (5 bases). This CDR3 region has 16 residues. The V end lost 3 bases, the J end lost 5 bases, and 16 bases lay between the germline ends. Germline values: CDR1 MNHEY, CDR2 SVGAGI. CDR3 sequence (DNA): TGTGCCAGCAGTTATCTCGCCAGACCAGGGACCGGGGAGCTGTTTTTT. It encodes CASSYLARPGTGELFF.

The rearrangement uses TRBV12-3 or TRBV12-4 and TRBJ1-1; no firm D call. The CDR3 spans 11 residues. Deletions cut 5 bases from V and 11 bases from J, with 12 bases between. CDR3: CASSEHHGAFF. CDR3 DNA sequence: TGTGCCAGCAGTGAACACCACGGGGCTTTCTTT.

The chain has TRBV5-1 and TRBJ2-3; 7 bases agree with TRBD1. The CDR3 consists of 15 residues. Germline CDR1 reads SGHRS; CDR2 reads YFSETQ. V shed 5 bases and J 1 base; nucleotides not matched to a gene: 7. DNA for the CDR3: TGCGCCAGCAGTCCAACAGGGGTAGGCACAGATACGCAGTATTTT. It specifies CASSPTGVGTDTQYF.

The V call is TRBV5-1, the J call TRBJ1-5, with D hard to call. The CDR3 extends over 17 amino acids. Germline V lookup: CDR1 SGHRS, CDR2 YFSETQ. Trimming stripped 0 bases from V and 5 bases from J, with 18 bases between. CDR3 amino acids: CASSLGSDPATDQPQHF. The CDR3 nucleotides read TGCGCCAGCAGCTTGGGTTCAGATCCGGCGACTGATCAGCCCCAGCATTTT.

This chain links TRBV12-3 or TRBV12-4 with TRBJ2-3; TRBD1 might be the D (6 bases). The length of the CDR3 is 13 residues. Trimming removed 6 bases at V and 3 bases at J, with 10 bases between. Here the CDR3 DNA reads TGTGCCAGCAGCCTCGACAGGACAGATACGCAGTATTTT. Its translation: CASSLDRTDTQYF.

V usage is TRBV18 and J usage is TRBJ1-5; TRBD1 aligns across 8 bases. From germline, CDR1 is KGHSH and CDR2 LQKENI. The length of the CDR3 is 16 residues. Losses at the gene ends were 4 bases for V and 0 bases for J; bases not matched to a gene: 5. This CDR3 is CASSRQGSNSNQPQHF. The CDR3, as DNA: TGTGCCAGCTCACGACAGGGGTCTAATAGCAATCAGCCCCAGCATTTT.